This record covers a single T cell receptor (beta chain). Its antigen is not identified. These data originate in a study of CD8+ T cells in alopecia areata. Study-wide background: Once tofacitinib had been taken for 6 to 18 months, 6 months off drug followed.

The treatment: oral pan-JAK inhibitor, 5-10 mg twice daily. The investigators collected lesional scalp punch biopsies and peripheral blood from alopecia areata patients. Germline V gives CDR1 PRHDT, CDR2 FYEKMQ (reference sequence). Trimming left V 1 base short and J 6 bases short, with 17 bases between. This CDR3 comprises 16 residues. Study-level findings and limits: Whether baseline CD8+ expansion is linked to response remains uncertain, given a single nonresponder.

Extracted from the samples, RNA was reverse transcribed into cDNA to serve as the sequencing template. Some clones are missing from TCRdb's copy, which holds only in-frame ones; the method was immunoSEQ multiplex PCR. The sample lists roughly 280,000 clones; 60% were seen once. The rearrangement uses TRBV13 and TRBJ2-3; D is tentatively TRBD1 or TRBD2 (6 bases each). The specimen comprised CD4+ T cells sorted from blood, sampled around week 53, from a patient treated with tofacitinib. This TCR derives from a human donor with alopecia areata. As DNA, the CDR3 is TGTGCCAGCAGCTTAGCTATGGGCCCGGGGGCTGATACGCAGTATTTT. Protein: CASSLAMGPGADTQYF.